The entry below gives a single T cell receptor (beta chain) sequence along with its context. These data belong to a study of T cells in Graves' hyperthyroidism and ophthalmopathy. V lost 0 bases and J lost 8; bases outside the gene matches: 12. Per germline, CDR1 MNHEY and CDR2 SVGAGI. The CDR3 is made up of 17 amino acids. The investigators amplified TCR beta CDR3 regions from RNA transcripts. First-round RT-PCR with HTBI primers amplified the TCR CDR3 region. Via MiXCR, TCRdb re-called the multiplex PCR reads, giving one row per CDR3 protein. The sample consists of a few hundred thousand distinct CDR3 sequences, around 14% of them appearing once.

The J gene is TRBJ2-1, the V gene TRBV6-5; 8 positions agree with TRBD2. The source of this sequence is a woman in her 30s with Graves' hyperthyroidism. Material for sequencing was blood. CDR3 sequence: CASSYSSAGGVIYEQFF. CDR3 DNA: TGTGCCAGCAGTTACTCGAGTGCGGGGGGCGTTATTTATGAGCAGTTCTTC.